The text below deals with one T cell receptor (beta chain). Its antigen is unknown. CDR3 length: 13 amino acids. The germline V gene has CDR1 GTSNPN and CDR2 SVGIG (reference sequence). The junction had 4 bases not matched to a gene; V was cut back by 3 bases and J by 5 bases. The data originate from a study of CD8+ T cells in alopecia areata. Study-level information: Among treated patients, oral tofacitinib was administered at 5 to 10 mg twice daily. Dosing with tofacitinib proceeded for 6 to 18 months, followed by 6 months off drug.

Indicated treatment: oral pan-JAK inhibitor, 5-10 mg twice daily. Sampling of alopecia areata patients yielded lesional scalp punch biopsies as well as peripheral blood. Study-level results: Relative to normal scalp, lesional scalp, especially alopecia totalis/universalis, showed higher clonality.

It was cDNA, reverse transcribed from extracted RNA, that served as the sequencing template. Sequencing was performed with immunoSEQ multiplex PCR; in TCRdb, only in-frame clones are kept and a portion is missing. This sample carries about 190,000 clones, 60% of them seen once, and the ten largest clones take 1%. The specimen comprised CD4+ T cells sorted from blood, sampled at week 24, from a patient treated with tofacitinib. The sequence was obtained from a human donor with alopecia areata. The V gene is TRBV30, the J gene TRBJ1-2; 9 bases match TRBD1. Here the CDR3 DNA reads TGTGCCTGGAGCCCGGGACAGGGATATGGCTACACCTTC. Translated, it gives CAWSPGQGYGYTF.